Given below is one TCR beta chain in context. Its target is unknown. This specimen belongs to a study of CXCR3-negative and CXCR3-positive naive CD8 T cells. Study outcomes and limitations: CXCR3-positive naive cells carried more hydrophobic TRB CDR3s than CXCR3-negative naive cells did. High diversity, comparable across both naive subsets, contrasted with much lower diversity in memory CD8+ cells. Comparison of naive subsets found surface CD5 to be comparable, and TCR strength was inferred on the basis of TRB CDR3 properties.

The authors prepared UMI-labeled TRB cDNA libraries by 5' RACE. TCRdb reprocessed the 5' RACE reads and reports one entry per CDR3 protein, with no DNA. The specimen's table records under 75,000 distinct CDR3 sequences. From germline, CDR1 is SQVTM and CDR2 ANQGSEA. This CDR3 is built from 14 residues. This receptor was identified in a human donor in good health. Some clones in this sample may be carry-over from other donors' samples. The sequenced sample consisted of naive CXCR3- CD8+ T cells from blood. Subset indicated: CD45RO-CCR7+CD27+CD95- naive CD8+ T cells lacking CXCR3 (TNR3-). This sequence joins TRBV29-1 and TRBJ2-7; the D call of TRBD2 rests on TCRdb alone, since no DNA is present to check it. The CDR3 sequence: CSVEESGREYEQYF.